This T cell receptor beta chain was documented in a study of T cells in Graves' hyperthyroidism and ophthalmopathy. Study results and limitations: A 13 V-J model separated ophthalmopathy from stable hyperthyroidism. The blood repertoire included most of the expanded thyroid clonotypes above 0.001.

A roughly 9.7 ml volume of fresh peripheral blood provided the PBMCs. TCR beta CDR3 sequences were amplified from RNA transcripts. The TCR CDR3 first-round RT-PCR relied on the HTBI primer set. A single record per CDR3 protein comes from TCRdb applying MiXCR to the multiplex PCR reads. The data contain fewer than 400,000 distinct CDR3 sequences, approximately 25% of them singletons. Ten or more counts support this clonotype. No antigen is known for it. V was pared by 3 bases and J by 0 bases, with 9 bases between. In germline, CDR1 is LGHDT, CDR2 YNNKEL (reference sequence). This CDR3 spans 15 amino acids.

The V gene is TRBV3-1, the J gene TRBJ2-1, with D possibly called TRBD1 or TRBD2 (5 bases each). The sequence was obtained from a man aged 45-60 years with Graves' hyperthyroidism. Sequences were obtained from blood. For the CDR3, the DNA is TGTGCCAGCAGCCAGGGGGACCTCTCCTACAATGAGCAGTTCTTC. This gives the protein CASSQGDLSYNEQFF.